This TCR beta chain was found in a study of cytomegalovirus exposure and HLA in healthy donors. General study results and limits: A previous analysis found most TCR beta V segments productive roughly 87% or roughly 30% of the time.

Germline V gene lookup returns CDR1 SGDLS and CDR2 YYNGEE. The CDR3 runs 18 residues. With 3 bases clipped from V and 4 bases from J, the junction kept 14 bases outside the gene matches. Vbeta (60) and Jbeta (13) primers were used in the PCR. The data were produced by immunoSEQ multiplex PCR, yet TCRdb's version contains in-frame clones alone and is incomplete. The repertoire holds about 140,000 clones, roughly four fifths seen once, with about 3.2% in the top ten. Regarding this clone: The antigen is unknown.

Sample: PBMCs. The gene calls are TRBV9 and TRBJ1-1, with 11 bases lining up with TRBD1. The source of this sequence is a man aged 18 to 30 in good health and CMV-seropositive. In nucleotides, the CDR3 is TGTGCCAGCAGCGACCGGACAGGGGGCAACATAATAGGCACTGAAGCTTTCTTT. Its protein is CASSDRTGGNIIGTEAFF.